These 15 T cell receptor beta chains originate from one sample sequenced in a study of T cell responses to AZD1222 COVID-19 vaccine (dated by TCRdb to about 2021). In the paper's terms, the time point label means: baseline before first vaccination. The library came from the immunoSEQ multiplex PCR assay. In TCRdb, the immuneACCESS table is reduced to in-frame sequences with V and J assigned. These tables do not hold every clone; where another copy was compared, an unresolved V gene accounts for under half, and the others remain unexplained. This sample holds about 130,000 clones; about 87% were observed only once. The ten largest clones capture over 1.5% of the sample. Source: peripheral blood, taken on day 0 of AZD1222 vaccination. The origin of the receptors is an adult in good health.

V usage is TRBV7-3 and J usage is TRBJ1-1; possibly TRBD1 for D (5 bases). Trimming left V 5 bases short and J 11 bases short, with 15 bases between. This CDR3 has 12 residues. Germline V gives CDR1 SGHTA, CDR2 FQGTGA. Here the CDR3 DNA reads TGTGCCAGCAGCATCGAAACGGGGGTGGCTTTCTTT. Protein sequence: CASSIETGVAFF.

The chain couples TRBV9 to TRBJ1-4; perhaps TRBD1 as D (5 bases). Germline lookup yields CDR1 SGDLS and CDR2 YYNGEE. The CDR3 runs to 15 residues. Trimming removed 4 bases from V and 6 bases from J, with 16 bases in between. This CDR3 reads CASSKIGVGDEKLFF. DNA of the CDR3: TGTGCCAGCAGCAAAATAGGGGTAGGGGATGAAAAACTGTTTTTT.

The chain is built from TRBV20-1 and TRBJ2-7; possibly TRBD2 for D (6 bases). The CDR3 runs 15 residues. The germline CDR1 and CDR2 sequences are DFQATT and SNEGSKA (reference sequence). Trimming cost V 3 bases and J 3 bases, with 18 bases left between them. DNA for the CDR3: TGCAGTGCTAGTTCTCGCGGGCGGGGAAACTACGAGCAGTACTTC. It specifies CSASSRGRGNYEQYF.

In nucleotides, the CDR3 is TGTGCCAGCAGTTACCGTCCAGGGCTCTACGAGCAGTACTTC. Its translation: CASSYRPGLYEQYF. This chain joins TRBV6-2 or TRBV6-3 and TRBJ2-7, with D perhaps matching TRBD1 (5 bases). The CDR3 sequence is 14 residues long. The V end was cut by 2 bases, the J end by 3 bases, with 11 bases between. In germline, CDR1 is MNHEY, CDR2 SVGEGT.

This clone was detected only once. The CDR3 reads CASSPHRAANEKLFF. The CDR3 bases are TGTGCCAGCAGCCCGCACAGGGCGGCTAATGAAAAACTGTTTTTT. The rearrangement uses TRBV13 and TRBJ1-4; D possibly corresponds to TRBD1 (6 bases). V gave up 5 bases and J gave up 3 bases, with 13 bases separating them. Per germline, CDR1 PRHDT and CDR2 FYEKMQ (reference sequence). This CDR3 has 15 residues.

The chain carries TRBV7-8 and TRBJ1-1; 7 nucleotides align to TRBD1. This CDR3 spans 16 amino acids. The germline V gene has CDR1 SGHVS and CDR2 FQNEAQ. The V and J ends lost 3 bases and 1 base, in that order; junction bases with no gene match: 8. The CDR3 protein is CASSFRQGSQNTEAFF. Written as DNA, the CDR3 is TGTGCCAGCAGCTTCCGACAGGGATCCCAGAACACTGAAGCTTTCTTT.

The chain combines TRBV7-7 with TRBJ2-3, with D possibly called TRBD1 or TRBD2 (5 bases each). Trimming cost V 7 bases and J 5 bases, with 19 bases left between them. The CDR3 is 15 residues long. Germline V gene sequence: CDR1 SSHAT, CDR2 FNYEAQ (reference sequence). CDR3 sequence (DNA): TGTGCCAGCAAGCCTATGGACACCGCGGGAGATACGCAGTATTTT. Amino acids: CASKPMDTAGDTQYF.

The chain recombines TRBV27 with TRBJ1-1, with D uncertain. The germline V gene encodes CDR1 MNHEY and CDR2 SMNVEV (reference sequence). V lost 6 bases to trimming and J lost 1 base, with 9 bases between them. The CDR3 is 13 amino acids. CDR3 region: CASRPTWNTEAFF. CDR3 bases: TGTGCCAGCAGGCCGACATGGAACACTGAAGCTTTCTTT.

V usage is TRBV6-2 or TRBV6-3 and J usage is TRBJ1-1; D perhaps matches TRBD1 (5 bases). The CDR3 totals 13 residues. V lost 4 bases to trimming and J lost 12 bases, with 18 bases between them. CDR1 is MNHEY, CDR2 SVGEGT, per germline. This CDR3 reads CASSLERGRRSFF. The DNA of the CDR3 is TGTGCCAGCAGTTTGGAAAGGGGACGGAGATCTTTCTTT.

The chain is built from TRBV9 and TRBJ2-7; 8 nucleotides agree with TRBD1. Germline V gene data show CDR1 as SGDLS and CDR2 as YYNGEE. This CDR3 is built from 16 residues. V gave up 0 bases and J gave up 2 bases; unmatched junction bases: 7. CDR3 sequence: CASSVASAGGPYEQYF. The CDR3 coding sequence is TGTGCCAGCAGCGTAGCCAGTGCAGGGGGCCCCTACGAGCAGTACTTC. Using reference TRBV9 and TRBJ2-7 for the parts outside the CDR3, the full variable domain is DSGVTQTPKHLITATGQRVTLRCSPRSGDLSVYWYQQSLDQGLQFLIQYYNGEERAKGNILERFSAQQFPDLHSELNLSSLELGDSALYFCASSVASAGGPYEQYFGPGTRLTVT.

This chain joins TRBV5-4 and TRBJ1-2; TRBD1 matches at 7 bases. The junction had 13 bases not matched to a gene; V was cut back by 4 bases and J by 4 bases. CDR1 is SGHNT and CDR2 is YYREEE in the germline V gene (reference sequence). The CDR3 spans 16 residues. The CDR3 protein is CASSVITGALGYGYTF. The CDR3 DNA reads TGTGCCAGCAGCGTGATAACAGGGGCATTAGGCTATGGCTACACCTTC.

The chain combines TRBV28 with TRBJ1-4; TRBD1 matches 11 bases. V gave up 6 bases and J gave up 4 bases; unmatched junction bases: 7. This CDR3 comprises 16 residues. Germline V lookup: CDR1 MDHEN, CDR2 SYDVKM. The CDR3: CASRDHGTGGNEKLFF. The CDR3 DNA is TGTGCCAGCAGGGATCACGGGACAGGGGGTAATGAAAAACTGTTTTTT.

This clone appeared once. This chain links TRBV15 with TRBJ1-2; D gene unclear. The germline V gene encodes CDR1 LNHNV and CDR2 YYDKDF (reference sequence). V lost 2 bases to trimming and J lost 4 bases, with 5 bases between them. The CDR3 has 12 amino acids. The CDR3 DNA is TGTGCCACCAGCAGAAACAGCTATGGCTACACCTTC. Amino acid sequence: CATSRNSYGYTF.

The chain links TRBV19 to TRBJ1-2, with 7 positions matching TRBD1. Per the germline V gene, CDR1 is LNHDA and CDR2 is SQIVND (reference sequence). V trimming: 10 bases; J trimming: 8 bases; junction bases outside the gene matches: 19. The CDR3 loop spans 15 amino acids. The CDR3, as DNA: TGTGCCACTACCAGGACAGGAGGAACCTTTAGCGGCTACACCTTC. It is translated as CATTRTGGTFSGYTF.

The V call is TRBV2, the J call TRBJ1-1, with D perhaps matching TRBD1 (5 bases). V lost 8 bases to trimming and J lost 1 base, with 14 bases between them. There are 14 residues in the CDR3. Germline CDR1 SNHLY, CDR2 FYNNEI. This chain's CDR3 is CASSTGTANTEAFF. CDR3 in DNA: TGTGCCAGCTCTACCGGGACGGCGAACACTGAAGCTTTCTTT.